These 23 T cell receptor beta chains share one sample of origin, sequenced in a study of identical twins. MiXCR, run by TCRdb on the 5' RACE reads, gives a single entry per CDR3 protein. The repertoire has a few hundred thousand distinct CDR3 sequences, roughly 9.9% of them found once; the top ten carry approximately 3.2%. The data also belong to a second study, concerning yellow fever vaccine responses in identical twins.

Sequencing used PBMCs. Every receptor here comes from a woman younger than 35 in good health.

The chain is built from TRBV6-1 and TRBJ1-1; possibly TRBD1 for D (6 bases). V gave up 6 bases and J gave up 4 bases, with 15 bases separating them. This CDR3 spans 14 amino acids. CDR1 is MNHNS, CDR2 SASEGT, per germline. CDR3 loop: CASREVQGPTEAFF. DNA of the CDR3: TGTGCCAGCAGAGAGGTTCAGGGGCCCACTGAAGCTTTCTTT.

The chain combines TRBV5-1 with TRBJ2-3; TRBD2 matches at 9 bases. Per the germline V gene, CDR1 is SGHRS and CDR2 is YFSETQ. The CDR3 covers 15 residues. V lost 3 bases, J lost 1 base, and 3 bases stayed unmatched. CDR3 bases: TGCGCCAGCAGCTACGCGGGGGGGGGCACAGATACGCAGTATTTT. Its protein is CASSYAGGGTDTQYF.

This clonotype occurred many times. The V gene is TRBV4-3, the J gene TRBJ1-1, with D hard to call. Germline lookup yields CDR1 LGHNA and CDR2 YSLEER. The CDR3 totals 15 residues. V lost 2 bases to trimming and J lost 4 bases, with 14 bases between them. CDR3 nucleotide sequence: TGCGCCAGCAGCCAACCCGGGAGGGAGGGCACTGAAGCTTTCTTT. Protein sequence: CASSQPGREGTEAFF.

This clonotype occurred many times. The J gene is TRBJ2-1, the V gene TRBV7-9, with D perhaps TRBD2 (7 bases). Germline CDR1 reads SEHNR; CDR2 reads FQNEAQ (reference sequence). The CDR3 length is 16 residues. Trimming left V 1 base short and J 9 bases short, with 19 bases between. The CDR3: CASSLVSQPGGSEQFF. For the CDR3, the DNA is TGTGCCAGCAGCTTAGTCTCACAACCGGGGGGCAGTGAGCAGTTCTTC.

This clonotype was found many times. This chain joins TRBV15 and TRBJ1-6; D uncertain. This CDR3 spans 13 amino acids. V was trimmed by 4 bases and J by 8 bases, leaving 9 bases between them. Germline loops: CDR1 LNHNV, CDR2 YYDKDF (reference sequence). CDR3 bases: TGTGCCACCAGCATAACACTCGATTCACCCCTCCACTTT. Its protein product is CATSITLDSPLHF.

Only a few counts were recorded for this clonotype. V is TRBV5-1 and J is TRBJ2-7; the D gene is possibly TRBD1 (6 bases). V was cut by 3 bases and J by 5 bases, with 12 bases left in between. This CDR3 comprises 13 residues. Germline assignment: CDR1 SGHRS and CDR2 YFSETQ. DNA of the CDR3: TGCGCCAGCAGCTACCTCGGGACAAACGAGCAGTACTTC. As protein: CASSYLGTNEQYF.

The table lists this clonotype with a few counts. This chain connects TRBV5-6 to TRBJ2-7, with D maybe TRBD1 (5 bases). The CDR3 covers 15 residues. V was cut by 6 bases and J by 0 bases, with 16 bases left in between. In germline, CDR1 is SGHDT, CDR2 YYEEEE. CDR3 loop: CASTPWGSNSYEQYF. CDR3 DNA: TGTGCCAGCACCCCCTGGGGCAGCAACTCCTACGAGCAGTACTTC.

There are many counts of this clonotype. The chain employs TRBV12-3 or TRBV12-4 and TRBJ2-1; possibly TRBD1 for D (6 bases). With 6 bases removed from V and 0 bases from J, the gap between germline ends came to 9 bases. This CDR3 is built from 14 residues. CDR3 nucleotide sequence: TGTGCCAGCAGCCAGGACAGCTCCTACAATGAGCAGTTCTTC. This encodes CASSQDSSYNEQFF.

The chain has TRBV12-3 or TRBV12-4 and TRBJ2-7; D call uncertain. The CDR3 has 13 amino acids. The ends were cut back, 1 base at V and 2 bases at J, with 6 bases in the middle. For the CDR3, the DNA is TGTGCCAGCAGTTTAGACCGGCCCTACGAGCAGTACTTC. It encodes CASSLDRPYEQYF.

There are many counts of this clonotype. The chain links TRBV28 to TRBJ2-3, with 7 bases identical to TRBD2. Germline CDR1 is MDHEN and CDR2 is SYDVKM. The CDR3 is 15 residues long. The V and J ends lost 3 bases and 3 bases, in that order; junction bases with no gene match: 6. The CDR3 reads CASSFLREWTDTQYF. DNA of the CDR3: TGTGCCAGCAGTTTTCTGCGGGAGTGGACAGATACGCAGTATTTT.

CDR3: CASSQDREGTEAFF. DNA for the CDR3: TGTGCCAGCAGCCAGGACAGGGAAGGCACTGAAGCTTTCTTT. V is TRBV7-8 and J is TRBJ1-1; 8 positions agree with TRBD1. The CDR3 length is 14 residues. J lost 4 bases, V lost 5 bases, and 6 bases had no gene match. Germline lookup yields CDR1 SGHVS and CDR2 FQNEAQ.

This clonotype was counted ten times or more. The rearrangement joins TRBV3-1 to TRBJ2-1; TRBD2 matches at 10 bases. This CDR3 spans 15 amino acids. With 2 bases clipped from V and 10 bases from J, the junction kept 8 bases outside the gene matches. CDR1 and CDR2 from the germline V gene are LGHDT and YNNKEL (reference sequence). In nucleotides, the CDR3 is TGTGCCAGCAGCCAAACGGAGCGGGGGGGTCTGGAGCAGTTCTTC. Protein sequence: CASSQTERGGLEQFF.

This clonotype was found a few times. The genes are TRBV27 and TRBJ2-7; D gene ambiguous. V was cut by 3 bases and J by 6 bases, with 15 bases left in between. Germline assignment: CDR1 MNHEY and CDR2 SMNVEV (reference sequence). The CDR3 loop spans 14 amino acids. This CDR3 reads CASSFQEMSGEQYF. CDR3 coding DNA: TGTGCCAGCAGTTTTCAGGAAATGTCTGGCGAGCAGTACTTC.

This clonotype was counted between two and nine times. The gene calls are TRBV5-1 and TRBJ2-2; TRBD1 aligns across 8 bases. V lost 2 bases to trimming and J lost 2 bases; unmatched junction nucleotides: 8. CDR3 length: 17 residues. Germline V gene lookup returns CDR1 SGHRS and CDR2 YFSETQ. The CDR3 sequence: CASSFPTGQGNTGELFF. CDR3 DNA: TGCGCCAGCAGCTTCCCAACCGGACAGGGAAACACCGGGGAGCTGTTTTTT.

The V and J genes are TRBV30 and TRBJ2-7; D perhaps matches TRBD1 (6 bases). This CDR3 has 14 residues. V gave up 0 bases and J gave up 2 bases, with 11 bases separating them. The germline CDR1 and CDR2 sequences are GTSNPN and SVGIG (reference sequence). The CDR3 DNA is TGTGCCTGGAGTGTGCCAGGGGTCCCCTACGAGCAGTACTTC. Translated, it gives CAWSVPGVPYEQYF. The full variable domain, rest sourced from reference TRBV30 and TRBJ2-7, is SQTIHQWPATLVQPVGSPLSLECTVEGTSNPNLYWYRQAAGRGLQLLFYSVGIGQISSEVPQNLSASRPQDRQFILSSKKLLLSDSGFYLCAWSVPGVPYEQYFGPGTRLTVT.

The chain is built from TRBV6-1 and TRBJ2-1; TRBD2 aligns across 10 bases. V trimming: 4 bases; J trimming: 3 bases; junction bases outside the gene matches: 6. Looked up from germline, CDR1 is MNHNS and CDR2 is SASEGT. This CDR3 contains 16 residues. The CDR3: CASSVLAGADYNEQFF. In DNA, the CDR3 is TGTGCCAGCAGTGTCCTAGCGGGAGCTGACTACAATGAGCAGTTCTTC.

This chain links TRBV5-1 with TRBJ2-7; 11 bases are shared with TRBD2. CDR1 and CDR2 (germline): SGHRS, YFSETQ. Unmatched junction bases numbered 11, after V lost 1 base and J lost 5 bases. This CDR3 is 17 amino acids long. CDR3 sequence: CASSLIAGGPFGDEQYF. The CDR3 bases are TGCGCCAGCAGCTTGATAGCGGGAGGGCCGTTCGGGGACGAGCAGTACTTC.

This clonotype was seen a few times. The chain employs TRBV3-1 and TRBJ1-1; a possible D gene is TRBD1 (6 bases). Germline CDR1 LGHDT, CDR2 YNNKEL (reference sequence). The CDR3 covers 13 residues. The V end lost 4 bases, the J end lost 7 bases, and 13 bases lay between the germline ends. CDR3 in amino acids: CASSPLTTGEAFF. The DNA for the CDR3 is TGTGCCAGCAGCCCCCTAACGACAGGTGAAGCTTTCTTT.

This sequence joins TRBV20-1 and TRBJ2-7; D remains ambiguous. The CDR3 length is 13 residues. Germline V CDR1 and CDR2: DFQATT, SNEGSKA (reference sequence). V dropped 2 bases and J dropped 3 bases, with 11 bases sitting between them. CDR3 region: CSARYLADYEQYF. The CDR3 DNA reads as TGCAGTGCTAGATATCTCGCGGACTACGAGCAGTACTTC.

This clonotype occurred a few times. The CDR3 sequence is CASSPGQLKAGGQYF. The CDR3, as DNA: TGTGCCAGCAGCCCTGGACAGTTGAAAGCTGGTGGGCAGTACTTC. This chain uses TRBV5-6 with TRBJ2-7, with D perhaps matching TRBD1 (6 bases). Deletions cut 4 bases from V and 9 bases from J, with 23 bases between. The CDR3 covers 15 residues. Per germline, CDR1 SGHDT and CDR2 YYEEEE.

V usage is TRBV20-1 and J usage is TRBJ1-5; possibly TRBD1 for D (5 bases). The length of the CDR3 is 13 residues. Per germline, CDR1 DFQATT and CDR2 SNEGSKA (reference sequence). Trimming cost V 6 bases and J 4 bases, with 13 bases left between them. The CDR3 DNA reads as TGCAGTGCCGATCGGGGCGGAAATCAGCCCCAGCATTTT. Translated: CSADRGGNQPQHF.

This chain joins TRBV7-3 and TRBJ2-5, with D possibly matching TRBD2 (5 bases). V shed 3 bases and J shed 3 bases, with 8 bases lying between them. The germline V gene encodes CDR1 SGHTA and CDR2 FQGTGA. The CDR3 totals 13 residues. CDR3: CASSFHGEETQYF. The CDR3 coding sequence is TGTGCCAGCAGCTTTCACGGGGAAGAGACCCAGTACTTC.

This clonotype was counted many times. The V call is TRBV6-1, the J call TRBJ1-1, with 7 bases matching TRBD1. This CDR3 comprises 14 residues. V shed 6 bases, J shed 10 bases, and the junction held 14 bases outside the gene matches. Germline V CDR1 and CDR2: MNHNS, SASEGT. The CDR3 DNA follows: TGTGCCAGCAGCCTCACGACAGGGAAAGGAGTAGCTTTCTTT. As protein: CASSLTTGKGVAFF.